This T cell receptor beta chain was identified during a study of T cell repertoires in cytomegalovirus infection. Turning to the study itself: The public TCR beta signatures pointed to both CMV infection and matching HLA type. Findings and limits, study-wide: Of the TCR beta families, the public ones yielded a cumulative frequency that identified carriers of CMV plus the relevant HLA. Predominance within the ex vivo response was attributable to HLA-C-restricted CMV-specific TCR beta clonotypes.

TCRdb redid the calling of the reads with MiXCR, one entry per CDR3 protein. The data contain approximately 250,000 distinct CDR3 sequences, roughly an eighth of them singletons. There are many counts of this clonotype. Its antigen is currently unknown. V lost 0 bases to trimming and J lost 8 bases; unmatched junction nucleotides: 4. The CDR3 is 15 amino acids. Germline CDR1 reads SGHNT; CDR2 reads YYREEE (reference sequence). This sequence originates from a human donor in good health (CMV status not recorded). Some clones in this sample may be carry-over from other donors' samples. The sample consisted of PBMCs. The chain joins TRBV5-4 to TRBJ2-1, with TRBD2 identical over 11 bases. CDR3 loop: CASSLATSGKDEQFF. DNA for the CDR3: TGTGCCAGCAGCTTGGCGACTAGCGGGAAGGATGAGCAGTTCTTC.